This is a list of T cell receptor beta chains from one sample in a study of shared clonotypes between healthy human individuals. Assay: immunoSEQ multiplex PCR; the TCRdb copy retains only in-frame clones and omits some. The sample lists hundreds of thousands of clones; 95% to 97% were seen once. The source material was memory CD8+ T cells sorted from blood. These receptors were collected from a young man in good health. Both conserved end residues are part of each CDR3. A D gene is named only where the DNA matches it firmly. Only part of the rows carry a size: once, few, many, or a class if the clone is expanded.

length,D,V,J,size,DNA,CDR3
15,-,TRBV6-1,TRBJ2-3,-,TGTGCCAGCAGTGAAAAACGGGTTTCCACAGATACGCAGTATTTT,CASSEKRVSTDTQYF
13,-,TRBV6-5,TRBJ1-5,-,TGTGCCAGCAGTTGGGGGCGCAATCAGCCCCAGCATTTT,CASSWGRNQPQHF
15,-,TRBV4-1,TRBJ1-5,few,TGCGCCAGCAGCCAAGATTCAGGGTTTAATCAGCCCCAGCATTTT,CASSQDSGFNQPQHF
15,-,TRBV25-1,TRBJ2-2,-,TGTGCCAGCAGTGCCCGGACAGTGAACACCGGGGAGCTGTTTTTT,CASSARTVNTGELFF
16,TRBD2,TRBV15,TRBJ2-1,once,TGTGCCACCAGCAGAGGCGGGAGCGGTTCCTACAATGAGCAGTTCTTC,CATSRGGSGSYNEQFF
14,TRBD1,TRBV11-2,TRBJ2-7,-,TGTGCCAGCAGCTTAGGGACAGGGCCCTTCGAGCAGTACTTC,CASSLGTGPFEQYF
13,-,TRBV30,TRBJ2-7,-,TGTGCCTGGGATTCTGGCTGGAAGGGCGAGCAGTACTTC,CAWDSGWKGEQYF
15,TRBD1,TRBV2,TRBJ2-7,-,TGTGCCAGCAGCTTCAACCGGGACAGTCTCTACGAGCAGTACTTC,CASSFNRDSLYEQYF
17,TRBD1,TRBV5-4,TRBJ2-5,-,TGTGCCAGCAGCTTCGTATTTGGACAGGGTGGTTTGGAGACCCAGTACTTC,CASSFVFGQGGLETQYF
14,-,TRBV11-2,TRBJ1-4,-,TGTGCCAGCAGCCACAGGGTGGCTAATGAAAAACTGTTTTTT,CASSHRVANEKLFF
14,TRBD2,TRBV18,TRBJ2-7,-,TGTGCCAGCTCACAGGGACTAGCGGGAGTCGAGCAGTACTTC,CASSQGLAGVEQYF
14,TRBD1,TRBV5-6,TRBJ2-7,-,TGTGCCAGCAGCTTAGACAGGGCACCGGGGGAGCAGTACTTC,CASSLDRAPGEQYF
14,-,TRBV15,TRBJ1-4,-,TGTGCCACCAGCAGAGATCGGGGCATTGAAAAACTGTTTTTT,CATSRDRGIEKLFF
16,TRBD2,TRBV28,TRBJ2-3,-,TGTGCCAGCAATTCACAGGCGGGAGGTAGCACAGATACGCAGTATTTT,CASNSQAGGSTDTQYF
14,-,TRBV19,TRBJ2-3,-,TGTGCCAGTAAGAGTTGGGGTAGCACAGATACGCAGTATTTT,CASKSWGSTDTQYF
15,TRBD2,TRBV10-2,TRBJ2-5,-,TGCGCCAGCAGTGAGTTAGCGGGGAAAGGGGGGACCCAGTACTTC,CASSELAGKGGTQYF
13,-,TRBV5-4,TRBJ2-5,-,TGTGCCAGCAGCCCGGAGTGGGGAGAGACCCAGTACTTC,CASSPEWGETQYF
11,-,TRBV20-1,TRBJ1-5,once,TGCAGTGCTAGTCGCAATCAGCCCCAGCATTTT,CSASRNQPQHF
10,TRBD1,TRBV5-1,TRBJ1-5,-,TGCGCCAGACAGGGGCAGCCCCAGCATTTT,CARQGQPQHF
16,-,TRBV19,TRBJ1-3,-,TGTGCCCCTAGTCGGAAAGGAATTTGCTCTGGAAACACCATATATTTT,CAPSRKGICSGNTIYF
17,TRBD2,TRBV4-2,TRBJ2-5,-,TGTGCCAGCAGCCAAGTCCGGGGACTAGCGGACCAAGAGACCCAGTACTTC,CASSQVRGLADQETQYF
14,TRBD1,TRBV19,TRBJ2-7,-,TGTGCCAGTAGTATTACCGGGACAGCCTACGAGCAGTACTTC,CASSITGTAYEQYF
11,-,TRBV28,TRBJ1-1,once,TGTGCCAGCGTACGGGGCACTGAAGCTTTCTTT,CASVRGTEAFF
14,TRBD1,TRBV27,TRBJ1-1,-,TGTGCCAGCACTATCTTAAGGGGACAGGGTGGTGCTTTCTTT,CASTILRGQGGAFF
16,TRBD1,TRBV18,TRBJ1-3,few,TGTGCCAGCTCACCAGGGACAGGGGGCTCTGGAAACACCATATATTTT,CASSPGTGGSGNTIYF
11,-,TRBV28,TRBJ2-3,-,TGTGCCAGCAGTAAAAACAGGGCGCAGTATTTT,CASSKNRAQYF
15,-,TRBV12-5,TRBJ1-1,-,TGTGCTAGTGGGGACCCACAGAGAGCTAACACTGAAGCTTTCTTT,CASGDPQRANTEAFF
14,TRBD1,TRBV6-5,TRBJ1-1,once,TGTGCCAGCAGTTGGACAGGGGCCTCTTCTGAAGCTTTCTTT,CASSWTGASSEAFF
14,-,TRBV7-2,TRBJ1-3,-,TGTGCCAGCAGCTTCCGGGGGGCTGGAAACACCATATATTTT,CASSFRGAGNTIYF
15,-,TRBV30,TRBJ2-1,-,TGTGCCTGGAGTGTACATCTAGTCTCCTACAATGAGCAGTTCTTC,CAWSVHLVSYNEQFF
14,-,TRBV7-9,TRBJ2-1,-,TGTGCCAGCAGCCGCCAGGGACGCAACAATGAGCAGTTCTTC,CASSRQGRNNEQFF
10,-,TRBV6-6,TRBJ2-1,-,TGTGCCAGCAGCCGTAATGAGCAGTTCTTC,CASSRNEQFF
18,-,TRBV7-6,TRBJ1-2,once,TGTGCCAGCAGCTTAGCGCGGGACAACACCTTAGGGGGCTATGGCTACACCTTC,CASSLARDNTLGGYGYTF
16,-,TRBV5-6,TRBJ2-3,-,TGTGCCAGCGGCGATCCGGAGAGGGGCCCCACAGATACGCAGTATTTT,CASGDPERGPTDTQYF
15,-,TRBV6-5,TRBJ2-3,-,TGTGCCAGCAGTTACTCGAGACAGGGCACAGATACGCAGTATTTT,CASSYSRQGTDTQYF
13,-,TRBV30,TRBJ2-7,-,TGTGCCTGGAGTCCCCAGCTCTCCTACGAGCAGTACTTC,CAWSPQLSYEQYF
14,TRBD2,TRBV5-4,TRBJ2-3,-,TGTGCCAGCTCTAGCGGGAGGGACACAGATACGCAGTATTTT,CASSSGRDTDTQYF
13,-,TRBV28,TRBJ2-1,-,TGTGCCAGCAGTTTGGGCGCCTACAATGAGCAGTTCTTC,CASSLGAYNEQFF
13,-,TRBV4-1,TRBJ2-7,-,TGCGCCAGCAGCCCCGGCGTGGGCTACGAGCAGTACTTC,CASSPGVGYEQYF